This T cell receptor (beta chain) appears in the sequencing data of a study of beta chain features in type 1 diabetes. Study background: In age, gender and cell yields, patients were similar to healthy donors. All samples yielded some 100,000,000 examined sorted cells.

Every bit of the isolated RNA underwent reverse transcription, so sequencing read expressed TCRB transcripts. Generated by immunoSEQ multiplex PCR, the TCRdb table keeps only in-frame clones and is missing some. Among 240,000 or so clones, about 15% were seen once, and the ten largest hold approximately 0.018%. Germline trimming cut 7 bases from V and 5 bases from J; bases unmatched to any gene: 5. This CDR3 has 13 amino acids. Germline CDR1 LNHDA, CDR2 SQIVND (reference sequence). This clone was observed a handful of times. As yet, its antigen is unknown. Study results and limitations: Equally in patients and controls, PCR might preferentially amplify shorter templates. All four CD4+ subsets from Type 1 diabetes patients carried moderately but significantly shorter TCRB CDR3s.

The sequence was obtained from a man aged 30 to 45 with type 1 diabetes. This chain connects TRBV19 to TRBJ2-3, with 8 bases that match TRBD1. The sample was naive CD4+ T cells from blood. Here the CDR3 reads CASTQTGEDTQYF. DNA of the CDR3: TGTGCCAGTACCCAGACAGGGGAAGATACGCAGTATTTT.